Following are 4 T cell receptor beta chains from one sample sequenced in a study of blood T cells in healthy people across ages. A J-beta primer mix and a sample-barcoded 5' primer were used in a second PCR of roughly 6 to 12 cycles. One entry per CDR3 protein results from TCRdb running MiXCR on the 5' RACE reads. The sample records hundreds of thousands of distinct CDR3 sequences, more than 20% being singletons. Material for sequencing was blood. The receptor set was obtained from a man in his 70s in good health.

The J gene is TRBJ2-4, the V gene TRBV7-8; 8 nucleotides align to TRBD2. Trimming cost V 1 base and J 5 bases; bases outside gene matches: 4. Germline assignment: CDR1 SGHVS and CDR2 FQNEAQ. The CDR3 covers 15 residues. CDR3 DNA sequence: TGTGCCAGCAGCTTAGGACCGGGAGGGGAAAACATTCAGTACTTC. Residues: CASSLGPGGENIQYF.

The genes are TRBV12-3 or TRBV12-4 and TRBJ2-3; D possibly corresponds to TRBD2 (6 bases). Trimming took off 5 bases at V and 4 bases at J, with 10 bases between the two ends. The CDR3 covers 13 residues. The CDR3 loop is CASSGGSADTQYF. The DNA for the CDR3 is TGTGCCAGCAGTGGGGGGAGCGCAGATACGCAGTATTTT.

This clonotype has more than one count but fewer than ten. The chain couples TRBV2 to TRBJ2-1; 11 bases agree with TRBD2. The CDR3 consists of 17 residues. CDR1 and CDR2 (germline): SNHLY, FYNNEI. V dropped 6 bases and J dropped 1; count of bases not matched to a gene: 8. The CDR3 protein is CASRLLAGERSYNEQFF. The CDR3 nucleotides are TGTGCCAGCAGACTACTAGCGGGAGAGAGGTCCTACAATGAGCAGTTCTTC. The full variable domain, rest sourced from reference TRBV2 and TRBJ2-1, is EPEVTQTPSHQVTQMGQEVILRCVPISNHLYFYWYRQILGQKVEFLVSFYNNEISEKSEIFDDQFSVERPDGSNFTLKIRSTKLEDSAMYFCASRLLAGERSYNEQFFGPGTRLTVL.

The chain recombines TRBV9 with TRBJ2-1; D is uncertain. V dropped 0 bases and J dropped 3 bases, with 7 bases sitting between them. Germline CDR1 reads SGDLS; CDR2 reads YYNGEE. The CDR3 has 14 residues. This CDR3 reads CASSVGQLYNEQFF. In DNA, the CDR3 is TGTGCCAGCAGCGTAGGGCAGCTCTACAATGAGCAGTTCTTC.